This T cell receptor (beta chain) originates from a study of tumor-infiltrating lymphocytes in primary liver carcinoma. Whole-study context: Staged T1-T3 N0M0, the tumors had sizes that ranged from about 4.2 to 10 cm across. Findings and caveats of the study: Tumor region pairs shared more overlap than did tumor-adjacent and tumor-blood pairs.

It was unsorted whole blood that yielded blood RNA, and germline DNA was also extracted. Every patient had chronic HBV infection and was treatment-naive. In regard to this clonotype: Antigen specificity is unknown.

This CDR3 has 11 amino acids. The V end lost 3 bases, the J end lost 5 bases, and 5 bases lay between the germline ends. CDR1 is SEHNR and CDR2 is FQNEAQ in the germline V gene (reference sequence). Total RNA amounting to 450 to 500 ng was the source from which TCR beta cDNA was made with a constant-region primer. Three nested multiplex PCR rounds of slightly modified ARM-PCR generated TCR beta libraries. Each of the first two PCR rounds ran about 9 cycles with TRBV1-TRBV30 forward and C-beta reverse primers. From the multiplex PCR reads, TCRdb called clonotypes with MiXCR, one entry per CDR3 protein. This table holds more than 150,000 distinct CDR3 sequences, over 45% found once.

Input material: peripheral blood. The chain employs TRBV7-9 and TRBJ2-7; no firm D call. The source of this sequence is a man aged 40-49 years with primary liver carcinoma and hepatitis B virus infection. The CDR3 DNA reads as TGTGCCAGCAGCTTTGAGCACGAGCAGTACTTC. Its protein product is CASSFEHEQYF.